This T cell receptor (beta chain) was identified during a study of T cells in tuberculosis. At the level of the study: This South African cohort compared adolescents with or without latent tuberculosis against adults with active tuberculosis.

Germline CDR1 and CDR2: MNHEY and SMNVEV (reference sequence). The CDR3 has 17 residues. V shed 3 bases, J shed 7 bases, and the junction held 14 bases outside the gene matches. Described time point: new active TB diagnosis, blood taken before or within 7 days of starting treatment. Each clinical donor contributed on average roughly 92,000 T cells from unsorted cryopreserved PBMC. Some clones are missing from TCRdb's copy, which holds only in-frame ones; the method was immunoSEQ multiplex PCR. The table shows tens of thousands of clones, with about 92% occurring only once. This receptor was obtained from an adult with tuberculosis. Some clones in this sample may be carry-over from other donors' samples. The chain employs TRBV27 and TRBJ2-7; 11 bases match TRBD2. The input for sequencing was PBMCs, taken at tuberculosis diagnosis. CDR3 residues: CASSFLPPSGGTQEQYF. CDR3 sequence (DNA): TGTGCCAGCAGTTTTCTACCGCCTAGCGGGGGGACCCAAGAGCAGTACTTC.